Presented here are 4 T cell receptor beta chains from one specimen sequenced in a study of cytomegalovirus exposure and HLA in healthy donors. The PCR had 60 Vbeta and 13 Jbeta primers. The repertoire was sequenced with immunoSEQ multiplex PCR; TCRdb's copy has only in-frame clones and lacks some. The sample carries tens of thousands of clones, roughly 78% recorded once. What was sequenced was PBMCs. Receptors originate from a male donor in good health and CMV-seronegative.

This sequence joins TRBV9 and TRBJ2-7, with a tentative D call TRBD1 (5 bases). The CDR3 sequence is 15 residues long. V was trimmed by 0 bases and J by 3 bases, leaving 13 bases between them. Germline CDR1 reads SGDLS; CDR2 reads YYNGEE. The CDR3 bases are TGTGCCAGCAGCGTAGGGGGCAGGGATTACTACGAGCAGTACTTC. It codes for CASSVGGRDYYEQYF.

This chain's CDR3 is CASSFARGVDSNQPQHF. The CDR3 DNA sequence: TGTGCCAGCAGTTTCGCCAGGGGGGTAGATAGCAATCAGCCCCAGCATTTT. This chain uses TRBV28 with TRBJ1-5; 7 positions agree with TRBD1. Germline V gene data show CDR1 as MDHEN and CDR2 as SYDVKM. J lost 0 bases, V lost 3 bases, and 8 bases had no gene match. CDR3 length: 17 amino acids.

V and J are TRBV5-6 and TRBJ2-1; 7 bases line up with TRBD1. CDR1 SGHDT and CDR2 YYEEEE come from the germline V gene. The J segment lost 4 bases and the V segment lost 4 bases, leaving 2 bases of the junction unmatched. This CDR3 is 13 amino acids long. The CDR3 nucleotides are TGTGCCAGCAGCGGGGACAGTTACAATGAGCAGTTCTTC. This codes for CASSGDSYNEQFF.

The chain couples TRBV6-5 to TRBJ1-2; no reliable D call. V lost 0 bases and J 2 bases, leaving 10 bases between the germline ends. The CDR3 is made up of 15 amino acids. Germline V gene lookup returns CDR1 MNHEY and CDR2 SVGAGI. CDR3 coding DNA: TGTGCCAGCAGTTACTCGTACCCAGCGAACTATGGCTACACCTTC. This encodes CASSYSYPANYGYTF.